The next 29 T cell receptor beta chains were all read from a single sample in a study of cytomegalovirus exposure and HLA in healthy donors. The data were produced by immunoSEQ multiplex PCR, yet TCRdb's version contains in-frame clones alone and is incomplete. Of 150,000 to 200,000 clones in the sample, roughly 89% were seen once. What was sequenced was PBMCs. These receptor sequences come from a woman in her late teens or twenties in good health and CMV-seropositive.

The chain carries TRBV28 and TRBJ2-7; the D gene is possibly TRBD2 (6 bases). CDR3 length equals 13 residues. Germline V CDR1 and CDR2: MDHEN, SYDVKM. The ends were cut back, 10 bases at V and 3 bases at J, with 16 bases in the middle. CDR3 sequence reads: CATRRQGGYEQYF. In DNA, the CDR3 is TGTGCCACTCGGCGGCAGGGAGGCTACGAGCAGTACTTC. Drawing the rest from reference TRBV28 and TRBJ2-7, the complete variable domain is DVKVTQSSRYLVKRTGEKVFLECVQDMDHENMFWYRQDPGLGLRLIYFSYDVKMKEKGDIPEGYSVSREKKERFSLILESASTNQTSMYLCATRRQGGYEQYFGPGTRLTVT.

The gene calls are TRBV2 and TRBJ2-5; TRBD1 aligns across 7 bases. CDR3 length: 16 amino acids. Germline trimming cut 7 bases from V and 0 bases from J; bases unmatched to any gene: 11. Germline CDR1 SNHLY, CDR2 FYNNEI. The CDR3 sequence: CASTQRPDRYQETQYF. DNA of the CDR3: TGTGCCAGCACCCAACGGCCGGACAGGTACCAAGAGACCCAGTACTTC.

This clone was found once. CDR3 amino acids: CASSSPGQGKENYGYTF. The CDR3 nucleotides are TGTGCCAGCAGTTCGCCGGGACAGGGGAAGGAGAACTATGGCTACACCTTC. J is TRBJ1-2 and V is TRBV6-7; TRBD1 agrees at 10 bases. TRBV6-7 is an open reading frame whose function is uncertain. The junction had 10 bases not matched to a gene; V was cut back by 4 bases and J by 2 bases. The CDR3 loop spans 17 amino acids.

The CDR3 DNA reads TGTGCCAGCAGCTTAGAGGGAGGCAGGACTAGTCAGCCCCAGCATTTT. It translates to CASSLEGGRTSQPQHF. The rearrangement uses TRBV7-2 and TRBJ1-5; D call uncertain. V was pared by 1 base and J by 6 bases, with 16 bases between. The CDR3 runs to 16 residues. CDR1 is SGHTA and CDR2 is FQGNSA in the germline V gene.

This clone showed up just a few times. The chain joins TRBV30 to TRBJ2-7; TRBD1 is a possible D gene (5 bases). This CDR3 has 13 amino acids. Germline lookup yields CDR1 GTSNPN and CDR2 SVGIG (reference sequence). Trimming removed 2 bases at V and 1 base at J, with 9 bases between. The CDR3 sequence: CAWSQDTSYEQYF. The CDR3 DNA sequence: TGTGCCTGGAGTCAGGACACATCCTACGAGCAGTACTTC.

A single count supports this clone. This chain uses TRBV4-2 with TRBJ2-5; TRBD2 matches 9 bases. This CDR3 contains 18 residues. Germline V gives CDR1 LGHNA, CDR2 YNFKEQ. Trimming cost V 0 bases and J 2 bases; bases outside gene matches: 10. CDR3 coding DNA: TGTGCCAGCAGCCAAGAGAGGGGTAGCGGGGGCCCTCAAGAGACCCAGTACTTC. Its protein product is CASSQERGSGGPQETQYF.

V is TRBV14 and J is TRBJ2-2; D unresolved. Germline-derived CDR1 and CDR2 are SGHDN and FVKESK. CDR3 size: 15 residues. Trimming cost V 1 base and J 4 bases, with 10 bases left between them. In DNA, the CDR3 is TGTGCCAGCAGCCAAGCCGCGACTTTCACCGGGGAGCTGTTTTTT. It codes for CASSQAATFTGELFF.

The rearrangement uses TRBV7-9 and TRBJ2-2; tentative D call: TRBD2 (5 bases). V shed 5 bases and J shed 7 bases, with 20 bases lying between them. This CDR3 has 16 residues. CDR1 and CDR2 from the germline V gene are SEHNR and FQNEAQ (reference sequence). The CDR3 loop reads CASSDVHLVRDGELFF. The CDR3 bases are TGTGCCAGCAGCGACGTACATTTGGTGAGGGACGGGGAGCTGTTTTTT.

CDR3 protein: CASSPRQRNEKLFF. For the CDR3, the DNA is TGTGCCAGCAGTCCGCGACAGCGTAATGAAAAACTGTTTTTT. This chain joins TRBV6-5 and TRBJ1-4; D is perhaps TRBD1 (5 bases). CDR3 size: 14 residues. Germline V gene sequence: CDR1 MNHEY, CDR2 SVGAGI. Between the trimmed V and J ends, which lost 5 bases and 4 bases, there was a span of 11 bases.

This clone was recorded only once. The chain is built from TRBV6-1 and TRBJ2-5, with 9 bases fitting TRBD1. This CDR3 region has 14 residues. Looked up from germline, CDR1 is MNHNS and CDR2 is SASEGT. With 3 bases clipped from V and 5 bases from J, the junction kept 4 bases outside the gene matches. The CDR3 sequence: CASSETGGMETQYF. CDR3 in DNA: TGTGCCAGCAGTGAGACAGGGGGTATGGAGACCCAGTACTTC.

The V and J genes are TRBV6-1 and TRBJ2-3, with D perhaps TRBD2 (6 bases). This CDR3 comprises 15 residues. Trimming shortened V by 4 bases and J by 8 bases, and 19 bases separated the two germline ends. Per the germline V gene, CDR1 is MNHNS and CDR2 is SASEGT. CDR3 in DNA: TGTGCCAGCAGTGCTGGGGTAGCGGCCGTCGTTACGCAGTATTTT. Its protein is CASSAGVAAVVTQYF.

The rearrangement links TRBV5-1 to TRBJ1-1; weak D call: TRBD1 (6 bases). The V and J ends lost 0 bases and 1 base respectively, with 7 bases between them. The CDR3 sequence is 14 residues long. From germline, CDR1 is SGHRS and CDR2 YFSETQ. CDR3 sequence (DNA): TGCGCCAGCAGCTTGGTCAGGGGGAACACTGAAGCTTTCTTT. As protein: CASSLVRGNTEAFF.

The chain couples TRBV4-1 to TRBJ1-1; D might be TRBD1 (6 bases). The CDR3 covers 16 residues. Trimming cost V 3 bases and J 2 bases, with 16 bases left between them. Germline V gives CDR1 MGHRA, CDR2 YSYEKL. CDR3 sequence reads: CASSQPSGTLNTEAFF. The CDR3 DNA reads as TGCGCCAGCAGCCAGCCTTCCGGGACACTTAACACTGAAGCTTTCTTT.

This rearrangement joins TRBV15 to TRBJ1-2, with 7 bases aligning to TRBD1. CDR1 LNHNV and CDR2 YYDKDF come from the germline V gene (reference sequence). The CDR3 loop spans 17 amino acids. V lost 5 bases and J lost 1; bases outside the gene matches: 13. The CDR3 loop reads CATSGLTTGHNNYGYTF. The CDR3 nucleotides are TGTGCCACCAGCGGTCTAACGACAGGGCATAATAACTATGGCTACACCTTC.

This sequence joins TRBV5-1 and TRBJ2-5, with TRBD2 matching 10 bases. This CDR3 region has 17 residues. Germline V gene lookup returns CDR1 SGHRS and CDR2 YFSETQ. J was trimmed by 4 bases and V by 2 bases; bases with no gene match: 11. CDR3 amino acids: CASSLGLAGAGRETQYF. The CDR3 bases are TGCGCCAGCAGCTTAGGTCTAGCGGGAGCCGGGAGAGAGACCCAGTACTTC. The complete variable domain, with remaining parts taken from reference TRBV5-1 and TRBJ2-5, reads KAGVTQTPRYLIKTRGQQVTLSCSPISGHRSVSWYQQTPGQGLQFLFEYFSETQRNKGNFPGRFSGRQFSNSRSEMNVSTLELGDSALYLCASSLGLAGAGRETQYFGPGTRLLVL.

This CDR3 is CASSQDSTGTQYF. CDR3 nucleotide sequence: TGCGCCAGCAGCCAAGATAGCACGGGAACGCAGTATTTT. This chain uses TRBV4-3 with TRBJ2-3, with D possibly being TRBD2 (5 bases). Germline loops: CDR1 LGHNA, CDR2 YSLEER. The V end lost 0 bases, the J end lost 9 bases, and 10 bases lay between the germline ends. The CDR3 has 13 residues.

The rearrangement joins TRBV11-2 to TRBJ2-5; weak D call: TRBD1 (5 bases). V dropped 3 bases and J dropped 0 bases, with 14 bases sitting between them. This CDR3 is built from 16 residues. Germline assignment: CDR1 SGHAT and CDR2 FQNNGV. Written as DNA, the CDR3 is TGTGCCAGCAGCTTCAGACAGTCCTCGTACCAAGAGACCCAGTACTTC. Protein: CASSFRQSSYQETQYF. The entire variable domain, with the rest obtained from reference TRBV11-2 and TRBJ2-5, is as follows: EAGVAQSPRYKIIEKRQSVAFWCNPISGHATLYWYQQILGQGPKLLIQFQNNGVVDDSQLPKDRFSAERLKGVDSTLKIQPAKLEDSAVYLCASSFRQSSYQETQYFGPGTRLLVL.

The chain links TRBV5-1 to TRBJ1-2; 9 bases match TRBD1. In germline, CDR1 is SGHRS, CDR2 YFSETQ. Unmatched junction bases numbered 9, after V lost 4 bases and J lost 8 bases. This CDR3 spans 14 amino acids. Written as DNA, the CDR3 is TGCGCCAGCAGCCCCTTGGACAGGGGAGGCGGCTACACCTTC. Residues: CASSPLDRGGGYTF.

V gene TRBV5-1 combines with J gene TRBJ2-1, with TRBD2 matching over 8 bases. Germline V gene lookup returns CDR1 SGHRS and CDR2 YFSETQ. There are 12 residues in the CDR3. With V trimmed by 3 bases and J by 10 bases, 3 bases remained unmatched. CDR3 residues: CASSSRGGEQFF. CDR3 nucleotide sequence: TGCGCCAGCAGCTCCCGCGGGGGGGAGCAGTTCTTC.

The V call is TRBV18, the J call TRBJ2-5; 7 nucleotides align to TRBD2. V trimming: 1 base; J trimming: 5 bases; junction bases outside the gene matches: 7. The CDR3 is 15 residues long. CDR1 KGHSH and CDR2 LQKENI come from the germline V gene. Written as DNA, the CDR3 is TGTGCCAGCTCACCACAGACTAGCTCTCTCGAGACCCAGTACTTC. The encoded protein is CASSPQTSSLETQYF.

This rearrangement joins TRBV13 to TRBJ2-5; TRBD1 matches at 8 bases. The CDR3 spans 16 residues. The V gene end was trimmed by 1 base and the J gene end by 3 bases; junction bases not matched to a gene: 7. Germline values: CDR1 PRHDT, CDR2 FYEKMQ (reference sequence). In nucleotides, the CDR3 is TGTGCCAGCAGCTTAGCTGGCAGGGGGCGCGAAGAGACCCAGTACTTC. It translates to CASSLAGRGREETQYF.

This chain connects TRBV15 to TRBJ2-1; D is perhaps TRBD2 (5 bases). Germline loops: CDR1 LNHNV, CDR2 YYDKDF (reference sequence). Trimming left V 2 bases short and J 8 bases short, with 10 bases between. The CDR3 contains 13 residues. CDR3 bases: TGTGCCACCAGCAGAACTAGAATGGATGAGCAGTTCTTC. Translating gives CATSRTRMDEQFF.

The CDR3 is CASSFLGQFASGANVLTF. CDR3 sequence (DNA): TGTGCCAGCAGTTTTTTGGGACAGTTTGCCTCTGGGGCCAACGTCCTGACTTTC. This chain uses TRBV28 with TRBJ2-6; 7 nucleotides agree with TRBD1. The germline V gene encodes CDR1 MDHEN and CDR2 SYDVKM. Germline trimming cut 3 bases from V and 0 bases from J; bases unmatched to any gene: 8. The length of the CDR3 is 18 residues.

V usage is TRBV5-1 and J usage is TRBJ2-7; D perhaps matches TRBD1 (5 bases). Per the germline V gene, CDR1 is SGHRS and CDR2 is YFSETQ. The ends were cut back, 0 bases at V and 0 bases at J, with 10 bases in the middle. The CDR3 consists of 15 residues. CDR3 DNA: TGCGCCAGCAGCTTGGTCCAGGGTAGCTCCTACGAGCAGTACTTC. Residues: CASSLVQGSSYEQYF. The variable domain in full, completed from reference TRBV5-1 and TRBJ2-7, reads KAGVTQTPRYLIKTRGQQVTLSCSPISGHRSVSWYQQTPGQGLQFLFEYFSETQRNKGNFPGRFSGRQFSNSRSEMNVSTLELGDSALYLCASSLVQGSSYEQYFGPGTRLTVT.

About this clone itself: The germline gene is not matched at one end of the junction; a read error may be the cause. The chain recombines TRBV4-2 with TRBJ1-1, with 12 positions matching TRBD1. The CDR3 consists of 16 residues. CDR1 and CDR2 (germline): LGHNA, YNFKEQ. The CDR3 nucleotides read TGTGCCAGCAGCCAAGCCCCCTCCGGGACAGGGGGCGCGGGTTGGTTT. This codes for CASSQAPSGTGGAGWF.

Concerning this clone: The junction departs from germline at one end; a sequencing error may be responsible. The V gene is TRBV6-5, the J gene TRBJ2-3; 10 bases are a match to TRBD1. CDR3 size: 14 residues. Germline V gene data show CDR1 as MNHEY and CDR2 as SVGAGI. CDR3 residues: CAGSTGTGADTQYF. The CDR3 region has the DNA TGTGCCGGCAGTACCGGGACAGGGGCAGATACGCAGTATTTT.

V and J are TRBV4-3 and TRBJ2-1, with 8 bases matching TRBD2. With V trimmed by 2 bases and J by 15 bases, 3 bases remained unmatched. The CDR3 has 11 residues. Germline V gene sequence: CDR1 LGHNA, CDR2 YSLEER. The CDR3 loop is CASSQSGRSFF. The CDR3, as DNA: TGCGCCAGCAGCCAAAGCGGGAGATCGTTCTTC.

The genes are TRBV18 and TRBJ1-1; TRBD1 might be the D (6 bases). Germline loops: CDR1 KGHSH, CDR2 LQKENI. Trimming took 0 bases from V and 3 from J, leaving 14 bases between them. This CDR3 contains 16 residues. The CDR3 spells CASSPPNHPGDTEAFF. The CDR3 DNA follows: TGTGCCAGCTCACCACCTAACCACCCAGGGGACACTGAAGCTTTCTTT.

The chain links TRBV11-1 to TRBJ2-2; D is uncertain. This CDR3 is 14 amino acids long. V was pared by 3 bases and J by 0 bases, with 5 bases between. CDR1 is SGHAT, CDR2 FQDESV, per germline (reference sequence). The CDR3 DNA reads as TGTGCCAGCAGCTTTATCTCGAACACCGGGGAGCTGTTTTTT. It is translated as CASSFISNTGELFF.